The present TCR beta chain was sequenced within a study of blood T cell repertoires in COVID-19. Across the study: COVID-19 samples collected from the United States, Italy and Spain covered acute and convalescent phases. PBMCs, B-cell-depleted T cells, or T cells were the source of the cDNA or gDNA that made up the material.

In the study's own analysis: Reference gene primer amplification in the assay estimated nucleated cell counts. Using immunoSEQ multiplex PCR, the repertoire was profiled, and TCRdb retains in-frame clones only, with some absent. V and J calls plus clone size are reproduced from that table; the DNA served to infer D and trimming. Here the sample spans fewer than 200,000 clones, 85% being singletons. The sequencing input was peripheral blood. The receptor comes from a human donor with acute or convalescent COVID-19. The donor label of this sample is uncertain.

CDR3 in amino acids: CASSTETGFYPDTQYF. CDR3 coding DNA: TGTGCCAGCAGTACCGAGACAGGGTTCTACCCAGATACGCAGTATTTT. V usage is TRBV6-2 or TRBV6-3 and J usage is TRBJ2-3; the match to TRBD1 covers 7 bases. With 5 bases clipped from V and 4 bases from J, the junction kept 12 bases outside the gene matches. CDR3 size: 16 residues. Germline CDR1 and CDR2: MNHEY and SVGEGT.